This note documents a single TCR beta chain sequence. The CDR3 sequence is 15 residues long. Germline V gene lookup returns CDR1 SGHNT and CDR2 YYREEE (reference sequence). The V segment lost 4 bases and the J segment 2 bases; nucleotides outside the gene matches: 5. Authors' processing steps: From reference gene primer amplification, estimates of nucleated cell counts were derived. The table came from immunoSEQ multiplex PCR; TCRdb's copy has only in-frame clones and leaves some out. From that table come the V and J calls and clone size; the DNA was used to work out D and trimming. The sample yields 130,000 to 150,000 clones, around 80% seen once. This record belongs to a study of blood T cell repertoires in COVID-19. About the research overall: Sample material is recorded as cDNA or gDNA derived from T cells, B-cell-depleted T cells, or PBMCs.

The chain joins TRBV5-4 to TRBJ1-5; 8 bases match TRBD1. The sequenced sample was peripheral blood. This clonotype was obtained from a human donor in a cohort sampled during active COVID-19. The DNA for the CDR3 is TGTGCCAGCAGCCCACAGGGGGGGGGCAATCAGCCCCAGCATTTT. Protein sequence: CASSPQGGGNQPQHF.